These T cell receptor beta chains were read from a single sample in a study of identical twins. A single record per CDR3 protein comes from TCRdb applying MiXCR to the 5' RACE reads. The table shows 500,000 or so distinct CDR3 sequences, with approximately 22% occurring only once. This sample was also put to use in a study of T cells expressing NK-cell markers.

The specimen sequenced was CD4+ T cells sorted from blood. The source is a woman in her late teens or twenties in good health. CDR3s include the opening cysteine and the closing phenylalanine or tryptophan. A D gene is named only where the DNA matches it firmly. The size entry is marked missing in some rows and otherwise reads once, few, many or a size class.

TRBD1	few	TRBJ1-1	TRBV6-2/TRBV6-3	CASRTGQMNTEAFF	TGTGCCAGCAGGACGGGACAGATGAACACTGAAGCTTTCTTT
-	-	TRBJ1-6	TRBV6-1	CASRPAGGSSPLHF	TGTGCCAGCAGGCCCGCCGGGGGGAGCTCACCCCTCCACTTT
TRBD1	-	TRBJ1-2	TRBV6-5	CASSYHNRGNYGYTF	TGTGCCAGCAGTTACCACAACAGGGGGAACTATGGCTACACCTTC
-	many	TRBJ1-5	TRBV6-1	CASNSYPGTNQPQHF	TGTGCCAGCAACTCCTACCCGGGCACCAATCAGCCCCAGCATTTT
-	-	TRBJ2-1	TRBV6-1	CASRSLATTYNEQFF	TGTGCCAGCAGGTCCTTGGCCACTACCTACAATGAGCAGTTCTTC
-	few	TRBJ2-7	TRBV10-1	CASSESAGKYEQYF	TGCGCCAGCAGTGAGTCGGCAGGGAAGTACGAGCAGTACTTC
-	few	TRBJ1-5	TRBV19	CASSKNRAGNQPQHF	TGTGCCAGTAGTAAGAACAGGGCTGGCAATCAGCCCCAGCATTTT
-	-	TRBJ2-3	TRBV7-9	CASSSWPPDTQYF	TGTGCCAGCAGCTCTTGGCCCCCAGATACGCAGTATTTT
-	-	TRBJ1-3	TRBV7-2	CASSLGRTTIYF	TGTGCCAGCAGCTTAGGCCGGACCACCATATATTTT
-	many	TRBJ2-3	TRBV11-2	CASTGMAGTPQHTDTQYF	TGTGCCAGCACCGGAATGGCGGGAACCCCCCAACACACAGATACGCAGTATTTT
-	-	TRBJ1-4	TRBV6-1	CASTRSLPLNEKLFF	TGTGCCAGCACCCGAAGCCTCCCCCTTAATGAAAAACTGTTTTTT
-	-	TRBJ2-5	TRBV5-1	CASSSYPGPTETQYF	TGCGCCAGCAGTTCCTATCCTGGCCCAACCGAGACCCAGTACTTC
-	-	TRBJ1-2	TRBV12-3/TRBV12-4	CASSFRVTGYTF	TGTGCCAGCAGTTTCAGGGTTACTGGCTACACCTTC
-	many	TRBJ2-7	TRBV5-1	CASSLGLGEQYF	TGCGCCAGCAGCCTAGGCCTGGGCGAGCAGTACTTC
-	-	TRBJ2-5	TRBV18	CASSRSGNQETQYF	TGTGCCAGCTCCCGTAGCGGAAACCAAGAGACCCAGTACTTC
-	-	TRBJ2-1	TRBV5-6	CASSSGRRLEQFF	TGTGCCAGCAGCTCCGGACGGCGTTTGGAGCAGTTCTTC
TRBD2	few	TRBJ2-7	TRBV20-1	CSARDPLAGGEQYF	TGCAGTGCTAGAGACCCGCTAGCGGGTGGCGAGCAGTACTTC
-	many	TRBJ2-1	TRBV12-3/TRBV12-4	CASSQISEQFF	TGTGCCAGCAGCCAAATTAGCGAGCAGTTCTTC
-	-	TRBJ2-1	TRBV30	CAWTRSGPSYNEQFF	TGTGCCTGGACGCGCAGCGGACCCTCCTACAATGAGCAGTTCTTC
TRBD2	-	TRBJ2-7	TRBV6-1	CASSDPGLAGGYEQYF	TGTGCCAGCAGCGATCCGGGACTAGCGGGAGGCTACGAGCAGTACTTC
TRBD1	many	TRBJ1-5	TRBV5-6	CASSLGTVQPQHF	TGTGCCAGCAGCTTAGGGACAGTTCAGCCCCAGCATTTT
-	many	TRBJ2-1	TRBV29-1	CSVEAWGDEQFF	TGCAGCGTTGAGGCGTGGGGGGACGAGCAGTTCTTC
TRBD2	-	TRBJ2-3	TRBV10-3	CAISDRTSGGDTQYF	TGTGCCATCAGTGATCGGACTAGCGGGGGAGATACGCAGTATTTT
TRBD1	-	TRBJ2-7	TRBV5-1	CASQRTGWYEQYF	TGCGCCAGCCAAAGGACAGGGTGGTACGAGCAGTACTTC
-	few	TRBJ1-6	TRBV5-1	CASSLNGRDSPLHF	TGCGCCAGCAGCTTGAACGGGCGTGATTCACCCCTCCACTTT
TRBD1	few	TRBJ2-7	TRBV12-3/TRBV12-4	CASSLGTGGLYEQYF	TGTGCCAGCAGTTTAGGGACAGGGGGACTCTACGAGCAGTACTTC
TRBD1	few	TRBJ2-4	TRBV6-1	CASSPLDRARDIQYF	TGTGCCAGCAGTCCACTGGACAGGGCAAGGGACATTCAGTACTTC